A selection of T cell receptor beta chains follows, all from one sample in a study of tumor and adjacent non-tumor tissue in lung cancer. In TCRdb, the multiplex PCR reads were re-called with MiXCR into one record per CDR3 protein. Of roughly 81,000 distinct CDR3 sequences in the sample, about 61% were seen once. The specimen sequenced was lung tumor tissue. These receptors all stem from a man aged 65 to 85 with non-small cell lung cancer. Both conserved end residues are part of each CDR3. The D gene is left open where the match is weak. Rows may omit the clone size; those that give it use once, few, many or a size class.

d_call,j_call,cdr3_length,clone_size,v_call,cdr3_aa,cdr3_nt
-,TRBJ2-2,14,-,TRBV4-2,CTSRWKENTGELFF,TGTACCAGCAGGTGGAAAGAGAACACCGGGGAGCTGTTTTTT
TRBD1,TRBJ1-3,12,-,TRBV20-1,CGASQGADTIYF,TGCGGTGCTAGTCAGGGGGCGGACACCATATATTTT
-,TRBJ1-3,19,once,TRBV4-2,CASSHPIVGQGRLGNTIYF,TGTGCCAGCAGCCATCCCATTGTCGGGCAGGGAAGGCTTGGAAACACCATATATTTT
-,TRBJ2-2,13,many,TRBV14,CASRFRGTGELFF,TGTGCCAGCAGGTTCAGGGGTACCGGGGAGCTGTTTTTT
TRBD1,TRBJ2-2,14,many,TRBV10-1,CASSVGGGTGELFF,TGCGCCAGCAGTGTAGGGGGCGGCACCGGGGAGCTGTTTTTT
-,TRBJ2-1,13,-,TRBV12-3/TRBV12-4,CVSSSTGTGEQFF,TGTGTCAGCAGTTCTACAGGGACGGGTGAGCAGTTCTTC
TRBD1,TRBJ1-4,16,-,TRBV20-1,CRARPTGGWINERLFF,TGCAGAGCTAGACCTACAGGGGGCTGGATTAATGAAAGACTGTTTTTT
TRBD1,TRBJ2-1,16,-,TRBV11-2,CASILGRTGGRSEQFF,TGTGCCAGCATCTTAGGTAGGACAGGGGGTCGCAGTGAGCAGTTCTTC
-,TRBJ2-6,18,-,TRBV28,CASKQATHQTAGANVLTF,TGTGCCAGCAAACAAGCGACGCATCAGACGGCTGGGGCCAACGTCCTGACTTTC
TRBD1,TRBJ2-7,15,-,TRBV10-1,CTSSVGTGISYEQYF,TGCACCAGCAGTGTCGGGACAGGTATCTCCTACGAGCAGTACTTC
-,TRBJ2-3,15,many,TRBV6-1,CASSEDSLGYDTQYF,TGTGCCAGCAGTGAAGACTCCCTGGGGTACGATACGCAGTATTTT
-,TRBJ1-2,13,few,TRBV4-2,CASSQEGTYGYTF,TGTGCCAGCAGCCAAGAGGGGACATATGGCTACACCTTC
-,TRBJ2-5,14,few,TRBV11-2,CASNSAGRPETQYF,TGTGCCAGCAACTCTGCGGGGAGGCCGGAGACCCAGTACTTC
-,TRBJ2-3,15,few,TRBV29-1,CSVGLARGYTDTQYF,TGCAGCGTTGGTCTAGCGAGGGGCTACACAGATACGCAGTATTTT
-,TRBJ2-7,11,once,TRBV29-1,CSVRRVYEQYF,TGCAGCGTTCGGCGGGTATACGAGCAGTACTTC
TRBD2,TRBJ2-1,14,-,TRBV19,CASNAGASYIEQFF,TGTGCCAGTAATGCGGGAGCCTCGTACATTGAGCAGTTCTTC
-,TRBJ2-3,17,-,TRBV7-9,CASSLASRQSGTDTQYF,TGTGCCAGCAGCTTAGCAAGTAGACAGAGCGGCACAGATACGCAGTATTTT
-,TRBJ2-7,15,few,TRBV11-2,CASSLDTIRGYGQYF,TGTGCCAGCAGCTTGGATACCATAAGGGGCTACGGGCAGTACTTC
-,TRBJ2-3,20,many,TRBV10-3,CAISERQVGSIGLNTDTQYF,TGTGCCATCAGTGAGAGACAGGTCGGCTCCATAGGCTTAAACACAGATACGCAGTATTTT
-,TRBJ2-1,14,few,TRBV29-1,CSLVDTSSYNEQFF,TGCAGCCTTGTGGACACAAGCTCCTACAATGAGCAGTTCTTT
-,TRBJ2-3,16,few,TRBV11-2,CVSNLDRTTSTDTQYF,TGTGTCAGCAACTTAGACAGGACGACTAGTACAGATACGCAGTATTTT
TRBD2,TRBJ2-1,15,-,TRBV20-1,CSARVLGRGKNEQFF,TGCAGTGCTAGAGTACTAGGGCGGGGGAAGAATGAGCAGTTCTTC
-,TRBJ1-1,16,-,TRBV29-1,CSIGGHGAGQDTEAFF,TGCAGCATTGGAGGCCACGGGGCAGGGCAGGACACTGAAGCTTTCTTT
TRBD2,TRBJ2-7,17,-,TRBV4-1,CASNQDLATSGKYEQYF,TGCGCCAGCAACCAAGATCTCGCCACTAGCGGGAAATACGAGCAGTACTTC